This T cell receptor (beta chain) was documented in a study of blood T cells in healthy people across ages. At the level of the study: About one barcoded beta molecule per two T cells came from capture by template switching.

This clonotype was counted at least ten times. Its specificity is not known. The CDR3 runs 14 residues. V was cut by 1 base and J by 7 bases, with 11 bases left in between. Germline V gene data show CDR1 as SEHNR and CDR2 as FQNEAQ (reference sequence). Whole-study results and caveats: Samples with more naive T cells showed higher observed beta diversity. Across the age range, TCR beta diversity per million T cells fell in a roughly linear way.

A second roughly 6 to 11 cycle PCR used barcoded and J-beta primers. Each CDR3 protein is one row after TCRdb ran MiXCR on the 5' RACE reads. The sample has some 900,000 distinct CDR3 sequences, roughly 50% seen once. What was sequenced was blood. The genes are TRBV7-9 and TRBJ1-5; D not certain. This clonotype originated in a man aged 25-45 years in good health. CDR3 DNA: TGTGCCAGCAGCTTAGAAGGTTTGGGCCAGCCCCAGCATTTT. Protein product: CASSLEGLGQPQHF.